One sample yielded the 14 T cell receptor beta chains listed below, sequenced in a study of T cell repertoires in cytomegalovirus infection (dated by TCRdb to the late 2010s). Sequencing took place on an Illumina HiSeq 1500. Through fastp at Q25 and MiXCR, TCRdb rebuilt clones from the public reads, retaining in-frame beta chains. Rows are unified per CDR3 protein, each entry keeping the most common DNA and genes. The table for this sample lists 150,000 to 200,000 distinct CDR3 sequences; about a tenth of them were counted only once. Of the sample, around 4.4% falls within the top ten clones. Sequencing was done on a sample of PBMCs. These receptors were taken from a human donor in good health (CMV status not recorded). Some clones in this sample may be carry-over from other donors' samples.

The CDR3 DNA reads TGCGCCAGCAGTGAAACTGGGACAGCGATAAGCTACACCTTC. Amino acid sequence: CASSETGTAISYTF. The gene calls are TRBV10-2 and TRBJ1-2, with TRBD1 matching 7 bases. The germline CDR1 and CDR2 sequences are WSHSY and SAAADI. The CDR3 sequence is 14 residues long. With 3 bases clipped from V and 9 bases from J, the junction kept 10 bases outside the gene matches.

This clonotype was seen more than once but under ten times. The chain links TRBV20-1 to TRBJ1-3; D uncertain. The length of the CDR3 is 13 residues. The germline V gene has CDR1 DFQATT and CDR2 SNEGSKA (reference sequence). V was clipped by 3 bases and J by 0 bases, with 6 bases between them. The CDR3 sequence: CSARTYSGNTIYF. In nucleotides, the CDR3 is TGCAGTGCTAGGACCTACTCTGGAAACACCATATATTTT.

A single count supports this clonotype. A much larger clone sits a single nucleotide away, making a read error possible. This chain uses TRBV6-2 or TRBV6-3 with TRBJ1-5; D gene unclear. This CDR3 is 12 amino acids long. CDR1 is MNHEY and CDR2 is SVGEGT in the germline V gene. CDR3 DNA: TGTGCCCGCAGCCCCACCTATCAGCCCCAGCATTTT. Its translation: CARSPTYQPQHF.

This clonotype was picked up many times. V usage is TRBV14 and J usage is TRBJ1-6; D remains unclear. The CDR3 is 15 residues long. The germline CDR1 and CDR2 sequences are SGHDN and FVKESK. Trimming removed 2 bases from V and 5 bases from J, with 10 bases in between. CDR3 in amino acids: CASSQWTHNNSPLHF. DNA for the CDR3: TGTGCCAGCAGCCAATGGACGCACAATAATTCACCCCTCCACTTT.

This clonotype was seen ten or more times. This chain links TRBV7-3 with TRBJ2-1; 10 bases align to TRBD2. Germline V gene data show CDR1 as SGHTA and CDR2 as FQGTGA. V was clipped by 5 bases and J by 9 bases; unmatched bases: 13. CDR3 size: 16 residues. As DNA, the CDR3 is TGTGCCAGCAGCCCTCAGGGACTAGCGAGAACGGGTGAGCAGTTCTTC. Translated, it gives CASSPQGLARTGEQFF.

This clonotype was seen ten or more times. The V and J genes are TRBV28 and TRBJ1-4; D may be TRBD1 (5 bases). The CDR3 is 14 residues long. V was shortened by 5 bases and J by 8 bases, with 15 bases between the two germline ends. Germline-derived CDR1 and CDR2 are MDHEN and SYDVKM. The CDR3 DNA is TGTGCCAGCAGTGTCCAGGGCCTTAGGGAAAAACTGTTTTTT. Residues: CASSVQGLREKLFF.

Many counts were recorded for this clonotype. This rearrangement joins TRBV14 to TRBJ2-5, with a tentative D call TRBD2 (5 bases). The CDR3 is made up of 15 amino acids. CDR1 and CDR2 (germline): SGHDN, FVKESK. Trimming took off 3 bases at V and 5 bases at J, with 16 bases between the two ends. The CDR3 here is CASSQRLDLAETQYF. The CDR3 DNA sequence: TGTGCCAGCAGCCAGAGGTTGGATTTAGCGGAGACCCAGTACTTC.

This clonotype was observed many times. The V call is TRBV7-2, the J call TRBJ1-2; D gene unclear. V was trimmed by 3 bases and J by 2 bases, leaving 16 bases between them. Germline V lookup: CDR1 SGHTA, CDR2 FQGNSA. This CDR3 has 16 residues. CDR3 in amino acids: CASSLSRTVTNYGYTF. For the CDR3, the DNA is TGTGCCAGCAGCTTGTCGCGGACGGTGACGAACTATGGCTACACCTTC. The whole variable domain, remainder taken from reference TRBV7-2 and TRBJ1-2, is GAGVSQSPSNKVTEKGKDVELRCDPISGHTALYWYRQSLGQGLEFLIYFQGNSAPDKSGLPSDRFSAERTGGSVSTLTIQRTQQEDSAVYLCASSLSRTVTNYGYTFGSGTRLTVV.

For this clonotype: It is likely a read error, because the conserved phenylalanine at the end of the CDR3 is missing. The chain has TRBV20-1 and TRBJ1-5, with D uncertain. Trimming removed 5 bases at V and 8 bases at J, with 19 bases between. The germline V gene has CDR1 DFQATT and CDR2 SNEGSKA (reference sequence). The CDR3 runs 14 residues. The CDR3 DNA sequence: TGCAGTGCTTCTCCCAATTTCGGTTGGGAGCCCCAGCATTGT. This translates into CSASPNFGWEPQHC.

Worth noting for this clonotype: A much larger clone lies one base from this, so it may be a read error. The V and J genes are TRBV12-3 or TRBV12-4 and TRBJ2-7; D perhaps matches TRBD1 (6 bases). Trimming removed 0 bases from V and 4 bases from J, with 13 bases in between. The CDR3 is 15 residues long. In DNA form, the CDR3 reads TGTGCCAGCAGTTTAGCGCACCTAGGGGGATACGAGCAGTACTTC. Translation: CASSLAHLGGYEQYF.

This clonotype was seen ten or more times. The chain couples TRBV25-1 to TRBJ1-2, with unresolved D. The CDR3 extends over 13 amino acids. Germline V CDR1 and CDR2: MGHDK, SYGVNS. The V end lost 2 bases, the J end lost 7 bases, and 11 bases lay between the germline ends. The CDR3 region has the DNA TGTGCCAGCAGTGAAACTGGGAGAGCTGGCTACACCTTC. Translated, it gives CASSETGRAGYTF.

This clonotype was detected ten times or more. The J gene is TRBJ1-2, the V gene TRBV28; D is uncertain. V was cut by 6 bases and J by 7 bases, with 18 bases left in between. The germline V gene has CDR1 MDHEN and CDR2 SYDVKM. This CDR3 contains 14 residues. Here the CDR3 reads CASRPPSTRGGYTF. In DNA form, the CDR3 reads TGTGCCAGCAGGCCTCCATCGACGCGGGGTGGCTACACCTTC.

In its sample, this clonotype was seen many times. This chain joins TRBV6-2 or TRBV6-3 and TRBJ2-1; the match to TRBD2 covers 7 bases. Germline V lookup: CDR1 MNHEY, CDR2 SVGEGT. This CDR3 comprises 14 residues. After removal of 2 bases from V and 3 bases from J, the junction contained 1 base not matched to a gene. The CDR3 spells CASSYSGDYNEQFF. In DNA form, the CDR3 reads TGTGCCAGCAGTTACAGCGGGGACTACAATGAGCAGTTCTTC.

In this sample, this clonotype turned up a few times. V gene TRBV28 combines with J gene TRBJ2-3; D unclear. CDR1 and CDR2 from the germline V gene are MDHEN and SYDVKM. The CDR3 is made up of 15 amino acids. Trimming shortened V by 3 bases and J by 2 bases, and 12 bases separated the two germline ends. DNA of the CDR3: TGTGCCAGCAGTTTTGGTCGTCGCGACACAGATACGCAGTATTTT. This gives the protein CASSFGRRDTDTQYF.